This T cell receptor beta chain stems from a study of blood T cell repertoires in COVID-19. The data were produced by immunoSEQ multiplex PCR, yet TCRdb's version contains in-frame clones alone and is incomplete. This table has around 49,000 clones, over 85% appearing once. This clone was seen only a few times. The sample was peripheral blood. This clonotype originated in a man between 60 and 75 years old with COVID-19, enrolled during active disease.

The CDR3 sequence is CASSLAAAGELFF. DNA of the CDR3: TGTGCCAGCAGCTTGGCAGCGGCCGGGGAGCTGTTTTTT. V usage is TRBV5-6 and J usage is TRBJ2-2, with D perhaps matching TRBD2 (5 bases). This CDR3 has 13 residues. The germline gives CDR1 SGHDT, CDR2 YYEEEE. V was trimmed by 0 bases and J by 6 bases, leaving 6 bases between them.